This note documents a single T cell receptor beta chain sequence. Its specificity is unknown. The table came from immunoSEQ multiplex PCR; TCRdb's copy has only in-frame clones and leaves some out. In the table there are approximately 160,000 clones, about 90% of which are singletons. From germline, CDR1 is SQVTM and CDR2 ANQGSEA. Trimming cost V 7 bases and J 4 bases, with 14 bases left between them. This CDR3 is built from 13 residues. The data are from a study of cytomegalovirus exposure and HLA in healthy donors. Whole-study findings and limits: It was confirmed in vitro that three of the CMV-associated chains were specific for CMV antigens. 150 or so TCR beta chains were listed as cytomegalovirus-associated.

Sequenced: PBMCs. The source of this sequence is a woman between 18 and 29 years old in good health and CMV-seropositive. The chain carries TRBV29-1 and TRBJ1-3, with D possibly matching TRBD1 (6 bases). DNA for the CDR3: TGCAGCGCCACAGGGAGCTCGGGAAACACCATATATTTT. Translation: CSATGSSGNTIYF.